Listed below are T cell receptor beta chains from one sample, sequenced in a study of cytomegalovirus exposure and HLA in healthy donors. This table comes from immunoSEQ multiplex PCR, and its TCRdb copy is limited to in-frame clones, with some not included. The sample has 150,000 to 200,000 clones, less than 90% seen once. Sequenced input: PBMCs. The origin of the receptors is a girl under three years old in good health and CMV-seronegative. The CDR3 runs from the conserved cysteine through the conserved F or W. The order of the fields is D gene, clone size, V gene, J gene, CDR3 protein, CDR3 DNA. D genes are given only for firm matches. Only part of the rows carry a size: once, few, many, or a class if the clone is expanded.

TRBD1	.	TRBV11-2	TRBJ1-2	CASSETGADGYTF	TGTGCCAGCAGCGAGACAGGGGCGGATGGCTACACCTTC
.	.	TRBV4-1	TRBJ2-5	CASSQGLGETQYF	TGCGCCAGCAGCCAAGGACTAGGAGAGACCCAGTACTTC
TRBD2	.	TRBV18	TRBJ2-3	CASSPQSLADTDTQYF	TGTGCCAGCTCACCACAATCCCTAGCGGACACAGATACGCAGTATTTT
TRBD2	.	TRBV6-5	TRBJ2-3	CASSYLGRAADTQYF	TGTGCCAGCAGTTACCTCGGGAGGGCCGCAGATACGCAGTATTTT
.	.	TRBV7-6	TRBJ2-7	CASSLYQVGYEQYF	TGTGCCAGCAGCTTATACCAGGTTGGCTACGAGCAGTACTTC
TRBD1	.	TRBV16	TRBJ1-6	CASSQALLGQGNSPLHF	TGTGCCAGCAGCCAAGCACTGCTGGGACAGGGAAATTCACCCCTCCACTTT
TRBD2	.	TRBV27	TRBJ2-2	CASRGLAGGNTGELFF	TGTGCCAGCAGGGGACTAGCGGGAGGTAACACCGGGGAGCTGTTTTTT
.	.	TRBV19	TRBJ1-5	CASSTSGFGNQPQHF	TGTGCCAGTAGTACATCAGGGTTTGGCAATCAGCCCCAGCATTTT
.	.	TRBV5-4	TRBJ2-2	CASRVGANTGELFF	TGTGCCAGCCGGGTCGGAGCGAACACCGGGGAGCTGTTTTTT
.	.	TRBV15	TRBJ2-6	CATSRRLGTHSGANVLTF	TGTGCCACCAGCAGAAGACTAGGAACCCACTCTGGGGCCAACGTCCTGACTTTC
.	.	TRBV5-1	TRBJ2-3	CASSLDRPSTDTQYF	TGCGCCAGCAGCCTAGACAGGCCTAGCACAGATACGCAGTATTTT
TRBD1	.	TRBV5-4	TRBJ2-1	CASSWGTGAYNEQFF	TGTGCCAGCAGCTGGGGGACAGGGGCCTACAATGAGCAGTTCTTC
.	once	TRBV6-1	TRBJ2-2	CASSEPNTGELFF	TGTGCCAGCAGTGAACCTAACACCGGGGAGCTGTTTTTT
TRBD1	few	TRBV30	TRBJ1-4	CAWSVLGQGEKLFF	TGTGCCTGGAGTGTACTGGGACAGGGAGAAAAACTGTTTTTT
TRBD1	.	TRBV27	TRBJ1-5	CASSSATGGGQPQHF	TGTGCCAGCAGTTCCGCAACAGGGGGCGGACAGCCCCAGCATTTT
TRBD1	once	TRBV29-1	TRBJ2-4	CSVGWTGAKNIQYF	TGCAGCGTAGGTTGGACAGGGGCCAAAAACATTCAGTACTTC
.	once	TRBV11-1	TRBJ2-7	CASSLDSQSSYEQYF	TGTGCCAGCAGCCTAGACAGTCAGAGCTCCTACGAGCAGTACTTC
TRBD1	.	TRBV30	TRBJ2-1	CAWKQGAGNEQFF	TGTGCCTGGAAACAGGGGGCCGGCAATGAGCAGTTCTTC
TRBD2	few	TRBV4-1	TRBJ2-1	CASSPKSLAGAHSYNEQFF	TGCGCCAGCAGCCCCAAGTCACTAGCGGGGGCCCACTCCTACAATGAGCAGTTCTTC
.	.	TRBV7-8	TRBJ2-1	CASSPRTGTPGNNEQFF	TGTGCCAGCAGCCCCCGGACCGGGACTCCCGGCAATAATGAGCAGTTCTTC
TRBD1	.	TRBV11-2	TRBJ1-2	CASSLEYRGAYGYTF	TGTGCCAGCAGCTTAGAGTACAGGGGGGCCTATGGCTACACCTTC
.	few	TRBV14	TRBJ2-3	CASSQRGSHDTQYF	TGTGCCAGCAGCCAGCGAGGGTCACATGATACGCAGTATTTT
TRBD1	once	TRBV13	TRBJ2-4	CASSLGGGQTNIQYF	TGTGCCAGCAGCTTAGGAGGGGGACAGACGAACATTCAGTACTTC
.	once	TRBV11-3	TRBJ1-6	CASLQTRSYNSPLHF	TGTGCCAGCCTTCAAACTCGGTCCTATAATTCACCCCTCCACTTT
TRBD1	.	TRBV10-3	TRBJ1-1	CAIGTGSATEAFF	TGTGCCATCGGGACAGGGAGTGCCACTGAAGCTTTCTTT
TRBD2	.	TRBV6-1	TRBJ2-7	CASRGTSETYEQYF	TGTGCCAGCAGGGGGACTAGCGAAACCTACGAGCAGTACTTC